These T cell receptor beta chains were read from a single sample in a study of T cell responses to AZD1222 COVID-19 vaccine. Using immunoSEQ multiplex PCR, the repertoire was profiled, and TCRdb retains in-frame clones only, with some absent. The profile shows about 100,000 clones, about 90% of them singletons. The specimen comprised peripheral blood, sampled 28 days after the second AZD1222 dose. Receptors originate from an adult who received the AZD1222 COVID-19 vaccine. Both conserved end residues are trimmed from each CDR3. For some rows the clone size is stated as once, few or many, or as a class when expanded; others skip it.

clone size	V gene	CDR3 protein
.	TRBV7-9	ASWASSGANVLT
.	TRBV23-1	ASNMPGNTIY
.	TRBV10-3	ASGLAGVRDTQY
once	TRBV7-2	ASSTSYPYNEQF
.	TRBV5-1	ASSPAGGQTYEQY
once	TRBV20-1	SASLQYNEQF
.	TRBV4-3	ASSQDRASGSNEQF
.	TRBV11-2	ASSFSAGRTDTQY
.	TRBV3-1/TRBV3-2	ASSQGLLAGANGELF
.	TRBV18	ASSPQASNQPQH
.	TRBV7-9	ASSRFLAGEETQY
.	TRBV3-1/TRBV3-2	ASSQGLAGGSEQF
.	TRBV24-1	ATSGWPREPHEQY
.	TRBV14	ASSQEGLLSYNEQF
.	TRBV29-1	SVATSTDTQY
.	TRBV5-1	ASSPDPGTGYYNSPLH
.	TRBV19	ASSIDIGGPNEKLF
.	TRBV4-1	ASSQDFELEKTQY
.	TRBV5-1	ASSLDSTSTYEQY
.	TRBV24-1	ATSPTSGGADTQY